This T cell receptor beta chain was retrieved from a study of T cells after yellow fever vaccination. Study results and limitations: The study found a weaker secondary response that peaked faster, day 5 versus 15. Only a small proportion of the clonotypes turned up in both the CD4 and the CD8 compartments, likely arising from convergent recombination.

Germline lookup yields CDR1 SGHRS and CDR2 YFSETQ. The CDR3 loop spans 14 amino acids. With 3 bases removed from V and 4 bases from J, the gap between germline ends came to 10 bases. This clonotype was recorded many times. Its antigen is currently unknown. Each CDR3 protein gets one entry after TCRdb re-called the 5' RACE reads with MiXCR. The sample consists of roughly 170,000 distinct CDR3 sequences, roughly 6.4% of them appearing once. The origin of this receptor is a man aged 18 to 29 who received the YFV17D yellow fever vaccine. The sample was CD4+ T cells sorted from PBMCs, taken on the day of the first yellow fever vaccination. The genes are TRBV5-1 and TRBJ2-2; D may match TRBD1 or TRBD2 (5 bases each). This chain's CDR3 is CASSSGTTTGELFF. CDR3 DNA: TGCGCCAGCAGCTCAGGGACGACCACCGGGGAGCTGTTTTTT.